The 6 T cell receptor beta chains in this list originate from one sample, sequenced in a study of blood T cell repertoires in COVID-19. The repertoire was sequenced with immunoSEQ multiplex PCR; TCRdb's copy has only in-frame clones and lacks some. The table records some 78,000 clones, 80% of them present only once. Material: peripheral blood. These receptors originate from a man in his sixties with active or convalescent COVID-19.

The chain recombines TRBV27 with TRBJ1-5, with D uncertain. There are 13 residues in the CDR3. CDR1 is MNHEY, CDR2 SMNVEV, per germline (reference sequence). Trimming took 10 bases from V and 1 from J, leaving 11 bases between them. The CDR3 region has the DNA TGTGCCACGTCCCTCAGGAGCAATCAGCCCCAGCATTTT. Translated, it gives CATSLRSNQPQHF.

This chain connects TRBV29-1 to TRBJ1-2, with 10 nucleotides matching TRBD1. Germline assignment: CDR1 SQVTM and CDR2 ANQGSEA. Losses at the gene ends were 6 bases for V and 3 bases for J; bases not matched to a gene: 10. The CDR3 spans 15 residues. DNA for the CDR3: TGCAGCGTGGGGACAGGGGCCACTAGCCACTATGGCTACACCTTC. This encodes CSVGTGATSHYGYTF.

The chain uses TRBV6-6 and TRBJ2-5; no firm D call. In germline, CDR1 is MNHNY, CDR2 SVGAGI (reference sequence). Trimming shortened V by 0 bases and J by 5 bases, and 7 bases separated the two germline ends. The CDR3 runs 13 residues. CDR3 coding DNA: TGTGCCAGCAGTTACTCGGTGGAGGAGACCCAGTACTTC. It is translated as CASSYSVEETQYF.

The V gene is TRBV5-1, the J gene TRBJ2-5; 14 positions agree with TRBD2. From germline, CDR1 is SGHRS and CDR2 YFSETQ. The trim removed 4 bases at V and 9 bases at J, leaving 17 bases unmatched. The CDR3 consists of 18 residues. The CDR3 region has the DNA TGCGCCAGCAGCCACGGACCTTCGACTAGCGGGGGGGGCCAGGCCCAGTACTTC. This sequence encodes CASSHGPSTSGGGQAQYF. Supplemented by reference TRBV5-1 and TRBJ2-5, the full variable domain reads KAGVTQTPRYLIKTRGQQVTLSCSPISGHRSVSWYQQTPGQGLQFLFEYFSETQRNKGNFPGRFSGRQFSNSRSEMNVSTLELGDSALYLCASSHGPSTSGGGQAQYFGPGTRLLVL.

CDR3 sequence (DNA): TGTGCCAGCAGTTACTCGGGACAGGGGGGAGCTTTCTTT. Protein product: CASSYSGQGGAFF. The V and J genes are TRBV6-5 and TRBJ1-1, with TRBD1 identical over 11 bases. V dropped 0 bases and J dropped 10; count of bases not matched to a gene: 1. The CDR3 loop spans 13 amino acids. The germline CDR1 and CDR2 sequences are MNHEY and SVGAGI.

V gene TRBV5-1 combines with J gene TRBJ2-7; D may be TRBD2 (6 bases). The CDR3 extends over 14 amino acids. V was cut by 6 bases and J by 0 bases, with 13 bases left in between. Germline V gives CDR1 SGHRS, CDR2 YFSETQ. CDR3 in amino acids: CASNQAGSSYEQYF. The DNA for the CDR3 is TGCGCCAGCAACCAAGCGGGCAGCTCCTACGAGCAGTACTTC.